This T cell receptor (beta chain) is drawn from a study of cytomegalovirus exposure and HLA in healthy donors. Study summary: HLA-typed donors contributed approximately 92 million unique TCRs, which were held in an early data release. Ancestry clustering placed around 81% of several hundred genotyped donors in the Caucasian-associated cluster.

The PCR made use of 60 Vbeta and 13 Jbeta primers. Generated by immunoSEQ multiplex PCR, the TCRdb table keeps only in-frame clones and is missing some. The sample holds some 150,000 clones; approximately 80% are singletons and the top ten take nearly 4%. This clone was seen a single time. Its antigen is still unknown. Per the germline V gene, CDR1 is GTSNPN and CDR2 is SVGIG (reference sequence). The germline V and J ends were trimmed by 5 bases and 5 bases, with 15 bases remaining between them. The CDR3 is 13 amino acids. Study observations and caveats: The study dropped some indistinguishable V segments, TRBV6-2 and TRBV6-3 among them. The authors enumerated 150 to 200 TCR beta chains as linked to cytomegalovirus.

This chain connects TRBV30 to TRBJ1-1; no definite D call. The sample consisted of PBMCs. This receptor was identified in a male donor in good health and CMV-seronegative. The CDR3 DNA reads as TGTGCCTGGGTAAAGGGAGTCACAACTGAAGCTTTCTTT. Translation gives CAWVKGVTTEAFF. The variable domain in full, with the rest retrieved from reference TRBV30 and TRBJ1-1, is SQTIHQWPATLVQPVGSPLSLECTVEGTSNPNLYWYRQAAGRGLQLLFYSVGIGQISSEVPQNLSASRPQDRQFILSSKKLLLSDSGFYLCAWVKGVTTEAFFGQGTRLTVV.